A selection of T cell receptor beta chains follows, all from one sample in a study of hypomethylating agent response in myelodysplastic syndrome. Clones were read by immunoSEQ multiplex PCR, and TCRdb kept only the in-frame ones, dropping some. Counted here are around 5,000 clones, over 70% occurring once; the ten biggest clones make up approximately 16%. Sequenced material: bone marrow, taken before or after starting hypomethylating agent treatment for myelodysplastic syndrome (not recorded which). These TCRs come from a human donor with myelodysplastic syndrome. Each CDR3 is given with its conserved first and last residue. A D gene is named only where the DNA matches it firmly. Some rows have no size entry. The others give once, few or many, or a class for an expanded clone.

d_call clone_size j_call v_call cdr3_nt cdr3_aa
TRBD1 . TRBJ2-7 TRBV5-4 TGTGCCAGCAGCTTGGGGGGACAGGGCTACGAGCAGTACTTC CASSLGGQGYEQYF
TRBD2 . TRBJ2-3 TRBV9 TGTGCCAGCAGCGTAGGGGGACTAGCACGAAGCACAGATACGCAGTATTTT CASSVGGLARSTDTQYF
. . TRBJ2-7 TRBV4-1 TGCGCCAGCAGCCAAAGTCACTCCTACGAGCAGTACTTC CASSQSHSYEQYF
. few TRBJ1-6 TRBV2 TGTGCCAGCAGTGACCCTCTACGACCCGGGGCCTCTCCGGGTAATTCACCCCTCCACTTT CASSDPLRPGASPGNSPLHF
. . TRBJ2-7 TRBV4-1 TGCGCCAGCAGTCTACAGGCGGACTACGAGCAGTACTTC CASSLQADYEQYF
TRBD1 . TRBJ1-5 TRBV19 TGTGCCAGTAGTCCCTCAAAAGGGGGCGCAGGGTTCCCTCAGCCCCAGCATTTT CASSPSKGGAGFPQPQHF
TRBD1 . TRBJ1-5 TRBV6-1 TGTGCCAGCAGTGAATTGACAGGGAAAAATCAGCCCCAGCATTTT CASSELTGKNQPQHF
TRBD2 . TRBJ2-1 TRBV6-4 TGTGCCAGCAGTGACAGCGGGGGGGCCAATGAGCAGTTCTTC CASSDSGGANEQFF
TRBD2 . TRBJ2-1 TRBV7-9 TGTGCCAGCAGTCCTGGGAGGGTTGAGCAGTTCTTC CASSPGRVEQFF
. . TRBJ2-6 TRBV6-4 TGTGCCAGCAGTGACAACTCTGGGGCCAACGTCCTGACTTTC CASSDNSGANVLTF
. once TRBJ1-4 TRBV14 TGTGCCAGCAGCCAAGTATTTGGGGGAGAAAATGAAAAACTGTTTTTT CASSQVFGGENEKLFF
. . TRBJ1-5 TRBV19 TGTGCCAGTACCCGGACAGCCCCTAGCAATCAGCCCCAGCATTTT CASTRTAPSNQPQHF
TRBD1 . TRBJ2-3 TRBV5-1 TGCGCCAGTAGACAGGGGCCAAGCACAGATACGCAGTATTTT CASRQGPSTDTQYF
. . TRBJ1-5 TRBV12-5 TGTGCTAGTGGTTTGGTTGGGACATTGGGTCTGGATCAGCCCCAGCATTTT CASGLVGTLGLDQPQHF
. few TRBJ1-3 TRBV19 TGTGCCAGTAACAGGAGGAACACCATATATTTT CASNRRNTIYF
. once TRBJ2-5 TRBV6-6 TGTGCCAGCCATCTCCTTGGTGAGGAGCAGTACTTC CASHLLGEEQYF
TRBD1 . TRBJ2-1 TRBV11-3 TGTGCCAGCAGCCCCGGACAGGGGGGAGACAATGAGCAGTTCTTC CASSPGQGGDNEQFF
TRBD1 few TRBJ1-2 TRBV25-1 TGTGCCAGCAGTGGATGGGGACAGGGGATCTATGGCTACACCTTC CASSGWGQGIYGYTF
TRBD2 . TRBJ2-7 TRBV30 TGTGCCTGGAGTCAACTGCCCCAAGCGGGGAGCTCCTACGAGCAGTACTTC CAWSQLPQAGSSYEQYF
. . TRBJ2-1 TRBV11-2 TGTGCCAGCAGCTTAACGGCGGGGAATCGTGATGAGCAGTTCTTC CASSLTAGNRDEQFF
TRBD1 once TRBJ1-4 TRBV5-1 TGCGCCAGCAGCCTAGGGACAGGAACTAATGAAAAACTGTTTTTT CASSLGTGTNEKLFF
. . TRBJ1-1 TRBV7-9 TGTGCCAGCAGCTTATACGGGAGGGTGGTCTTAGCGAACACTGAAGCTTTCTTT CASSLYGRVVLANTEAFF
. . TRBJ2-5 TRBV5-4 TGTGCCAGCAGCCCGGGGGGCGAACAAGAGACCCAGTACTTC CASSPGGEQETQYF
TRBD2 . TRBJ2-1 TRBV4-3 TGCGCCAGCAGCCAAGATAGGACTAGCGGACACAATGAGCAGTTCTTC CASSQDRTSGHNEQFF
TRBD1 . TRBJ1-6 TRBV30 TGTGCCTGGACAGGTGGGGGACAGACTAATTCACCCCTCCACTTT CAWTGGGQTNSPLHF
. . TRBJ2-5 TRBV5-4 TGTGCCAGCAGCCGGGACGGTGGGTCGGGGGAGCAGTACTTC CASSRDGGSGEQYF
. . TRBJ1-1 TRBV2 TGTGCCAGCAGTGGAGGGGTCGGGAACACTGAAGCTTTCTTT CASSGGVGNTEAFF
TRBD1 . TRBJ2-7 TRBV2 TGTGCCAGCAGGGCGGACAGGGCCTCCTACGAGCAGTACTTC CASRADRASYEQYF
. . TRBJ2-7 TRBV14 TGTGCCAGCAGCAAAGGAAGGGCGGGGATACCTCTGCAATACGAGCAGTACTTC CASSKGRAGIPLQYEQYF
. . TRBJ1-1 TRBV6-1 TGTGCCAGCAGTGAAAATTTGGACACTGAAGCTTTCTTT CASSENLDTEAFF
. . TRBJ1-3 TRBV5-5 TGTGCCAGCAGCTTGGGACAGGGAAACACCATATATTTT CASSLGQGNTIYF
. . TRBJ2-3 TRBV18 TGTGCCAGCTCACCATCCGGGACAGATACGCAGTATTTT CASSPSGTDTQYF
. once TRBJ2-1 TRBV19 TGTGCCAGTAGTATAGCGGGGGGCCCATACAATGAGCAGTTCTTC CASSIAGGPYNEQFF
. . TRBJ2-7 TRBV2 TGTGCCAGCAGTTTTGGAGGGGGGGCAGGAGAGCAGTACTTC CASSFGGGAGEQYF
. . TRBJ2-1 TRBV19 TGTGCCAGTAGTAATGGGAATGAGCAGTTCTTC CASSNGNEQFF
TRBD1 . TRBJ2-2 TRBV19 TGTGCCAGTAGACTGGACAGGGCTTCGACCGGGGAGCTGTTTTTT CASRLDRASTGELFF
. . TRBJ2-1 TRBV5-4 TGTGCCAGCAGCTTGGTGGGGTTCCATTACAATGAGCAGTTCTTC CASSLVGFHYNEQFF
. few TRBJ1-2 TRBV29-1 TGCAGCGTTGAAGAAACGCAAGGCTACACCTTC CSVEETQGYTF
. few TRBJ2-3 TRBV7-2 TGTGCCAGCAGCGCCAACTCAGGCGCAGATACGCAGTATTTT CASSANSGADTQYF
. . TRBJ2-5 TRBV7-9 TGTGCCAGCAGCTCCTGGGACCAACAAGAGACCCAGTACTTC CASSSWDQQETQYF
TRBD1 . TRBJ2-6 TRBV19 TGTGCCAGTGGAAGGACAGGTCGCTCTGGGGCCAACGTCCTGACTTTC CASGRTGRSGANVLTF
TRBD1 . TRBJ1-2 TRBV19 TGTGCCAGTAGTGGGACAGGGGCCTTCGGGGGCTACACCTTC CASSGTGAFGGYTF
. . TRBJ1-1 TRBV5-1 TGCGCCAGCAGCTTTGCAGGGTCGAACACTGAAGCTTTCTTT CASSFAGSNTEAFF
. . TRBJ1-6 TRBV30 TGTGCCTGGAGCGCAGGCAAGGCTGGCTCACCCCTCCACTTT CAWSAGKAGSPLHF
. . TRBJ2-2 TRBV7-8 TGTGCCAGCAAAAAGCCCGACCCCTTGTCCGGGGAGCTGTTTTTT CASKKPDPLSGELFF
. . TRBJ1-5 TRBV30 TGTGCCTGGAGTAGCTCGGTGCGGAGCAATCAGCCCCAGCATTTT CAWSSSVRSNQPQHF